These 23 T cell receptor beta chains were all obtained from the same sample, sequenced in a study of blood T cell repertoires in COVID-19. This table comes from immunoSEQ multiplex PCR, and its TCRdb copy is limited to in-frame clones, with some not included. The table records hundreds of thousands of clones, about 90% of them present only once. The sequencing sample was made of PBMCs or T cells enriched from blood (not recorded which). The receptors stem from a woman aged 25 to 39 who had recovered from COVID-19.

The genes are TRBV27 and TRBJ2-7, with 14 bases lining up with TRBD2. V was clipped by 10 bases and J by 2 bases; unmatched bases: 13. This CDR3 spans 17 amino acids. Germline-derived CDR1 and CDR2 are MNHEY and SMNVEV (reference sequence). The CDR3 loop is CATKAGLAGETPYEQYF. Here the CDR3 DNA reads TGTGCCACCAAAGCGGGACTAGCGGGAGAGACCCCCTACGAGCAGTACTTC.

This chain connects TRBV18 to TRBJ2-1; perhaps TRBD2 as D (6 bases). Trimming pared 3 bases from V and 8 bases from J, leaving 11 bases between. The V gene's germline CDR1 is KGHSH and CDR2 LQKENI. The CDR3 consists of 13 residues. The CDR3: CASSPAGLDEQFF. The CDR3 DNA reads TGTGCCAGCTCACCGGCGGGGCTCGATGAGCAGTTCTTC.

This clone has only a few counts. The chain carries TRBV11-2 and TRBJ1-1; D remains unclear. Germline V gives CDR1 SGHAT, CDR2 FQNNGV. The V end lost 1 base, the J end lost 1 base, and 7 bases lay between the germline ends. This CDR3 is 14 amino acids long. CDR3 nucleotides: TGTGCCAGCAGCTTAGGTTCGTCGAACACTGAAGCTTTCTTT. It is translated as CASSLGSSNTEAFF.

CDR3: CASSEDRGNYGYTF. CDR3 nucleotides: TGTGCCAGCAGTGAAGACAGGGGAAACTATGGCTACACCTTC. This chain links TRBV2 with TRBJ1-2; 7 nucleotides align to TRBD1. The CDR3 covers 14 residues. Germline CDR1 reads SNHLY; CDR2 reads FYNNEI. V shed 1 base and J 2 bases; nucleotides not matched to a gene: 1.

The gene calls are TRBV7-2 and TRBJ2-5, with D possibly TRBD2 on 6 matching bases. Per the germline V gene, CDR1 is SGHTA and CDR2 is FQGNSA. CDR3 length: 14 residues. Deletions cut 5 bases from V and 4 bases from J, with 14 bases between. CDR3 amino acids: CASSTSLGGETQYF. The CDR3 DNA reads TGTGCCAGCAGCACGAGCCTGGGGGGAGAGACCCAGTACTTC.

The chain has TRBV19 and TRBJ2-3; D unresolved. V lost 2 bases and J 0 bases, leaving 6 bases between the germline ends. The CDR3 consists of 14 residues. Germline CDR1 and CDR2: LNHDA and SQIVND (reference sequence). CDR3 bases: TGTGCCAGTAGTATACCCGGGAGCACAGATACGCAGTATTTT. Protein product: CASSIPGSTDTQYF.

The chain couples TRBV6-1 to TRBJ1-4, with D maybe TRBD1 (6 bases). Trimming took off 3 bases at V and 7 bases at J, with 12 bases between the two ends. CDR3 length: 14 amino acids. Germline V gives CDR1 MNHNS, CDR2 SASEGT. CDR3 sequence (DNA): TGTGCCAGCAGTGATAGGACAGCCTTTGAAAAACTGTTTTTT. Its protein product is CASSDRTAFEKLFF.

The rearrangement joins TRBV19 to TRBJ1-1, with 9 bases lining up with TRBD1. Looked up from germline, CDR1 is LNHDA and CDR2 is SQIVND (reference sequence). This CDR3 comprises 14 residues. Trimming took 5 bases from V and 1 from J; bases not matched to a gene: 2. DNA of the CDR3: TGTGCCAGTAGTCCGGGACAGGGGAACACTGAAGCTTTCTTT. Its translation: CASSPGQGNTEAFF. Looking up the rest from reference TRBV19 and TRBJ1-1 gives the full variable domain: DGGITQSPKYLFRKEGQNVTLSCEQNLNHDAMYWYRQDPGQGLRLIYYSQIVNDFQKGDIAEGYSVSREKKESFPLTVTSAQKNPTAFYLCASSPGQGNTEAFFGQGTRLTVV.

This clone was seen only once. The CDR3 region is CASSDRLGGSPLHF. The CDR3 DNA follows: TGTGCCAGCAGCGATAGATTAGGGGGTTCACCCCTCCACTTT. The chain couples TRBV7-8 to TRBJ1-6; TRBD1 is a possible D gene (6 bases). CDR1 is SGHVS, CDR2 FQNEAQ, per germline. The germline V and J ends were trimmed by 5 bases and 9 bases, with 14 bases remaining between them. This CDR3 spans 14 amino acids.

The V and J genes are TRBV18 and TRBJ1-3; TRBD1 aligns across 9 bases. Losses at the gene ends were 4 bases for V and 1 base for J; bases not matched to a gene: 2. The CDR3 extends over 15 amino acids. Germline CDR1 is KGHSH and CDR2 is LQKENI. CDR3 amino acids: CASSRDRASGNTIYF. For the CDR3, the DNA is TGTGCCAGCTCACGGGACAGGGCATCTGGAAACACCATATATTTT.

DNA for the CDR3: TGTGCCAGCAGCACCCTAGCGGGGGGGCGCGGTGAGCAGTTCTTC. As protein: CASSTLAGGRGEQFF. The chain uses TRBV7-2 and TRBJ2-1, with TRBD2 identical over 12 bases. V shed 5 bases and J 9 bases; nucleotides not matched to a gene: 8. The CDR3 spans 15 residues. Germline V CDR1 and CDR2: SGHTA, FQGNSA.

V gene TRBV29-1 combines with J gene TRBJ1-4, with a weak D call TRBD1 (6 bases). The length of the CDR3 is 13 residues. CDR1 is SQVTM, CDR2 ANQGSEA, per germline. V was shortened by 7 bases and J by 7 bases, with 16 bases between the two germline ends. CDR3 DNA sequence: TGCAGCGCCCAGGGGAGAAGGAGTGAAAAACTGTTTTTT. Residues: CSAQGRRSEKLFF.

The rearrangement uses TRBV3-1 (or the pseudogene TRBV3-2) and TRBJ2-5; D is possibly TRBD2 (6 bases). From germline, CDR1 is LGHDT and CDR2 YNNKEL (reference sequence). With 1 base removed from V and 5 bases from J, the gap between germline ends came to 8 bases. The CDR3 has 13 amino acids. CDR3 DNA sequence: TGTGCCAGCAGCCAAGGACTAGGTGAGACCCAGTACTTC. This encodes CASSQGLGETQYF.

The V and J genes are TRBV11-2 and TRBJ2-7; the match to TRBD1 covers 8 bases. V was clipped by 3 bases and J by 1 base; unmatched bases: 5. Germline CDR1 is SGHAT and CDR2 is FQNNGV. The CDR3 is made up of 15 amino acids. The CDR3 protein is CASSLPGDRSYEQYF. DNA of the CDR3: TGTGCCAGCAGCTTGCCAGGGGACAGGTCCTACGAGCAGTACTTC.

The rearrangement uses TRBV18 and TRBJ1-1; 8 nucleotides agree with TRBD1. After removal of 2 bases from V and 7 bases from J, the junction contained 6 bases not matched to a gene. The CDR3 length is 14 residues. CDR1 KGHSH and CDR2 LQKENI come from the germline V gene. DNA for the CDR3: TGTGCCAGCTCACCAAATCGGGACAGGAATGAAGCTTTCTTT. Translation: CASSPNRDRNEAFF.

This sequence joins TRBV7-3 and TRBJ1-5, with 11 bases fitting TRBD1. V lost 10 bases to trimming and J lost 6 bases; unmatched junction nucleotides: 5. This CDR3 region has 13 residues. Looked up from germline, CDR1 is SGHTA and CDR2 is FQGTGA. This chain's CDR3 is CAIPGQGVQPQHF. DNA of the CDR3: TGTGCCATACCGGGACAGGGGGTTCAGCCCCAGCATTTT.

This clone has a handful of counts. This chain joins TRBV19 and TRBJ2-1, with TRBD2 identical over 9 bases. Germline assignment: CDR1 LNHDA and CDR2 SQIVND (reference sequence). Trimming at V came to 3 bases and at J to 0 bases, leaving 6 bases not matched to a gene. The CDR3 sequence is 17 residues long. For the CDR3, the DNA is TGTGCCAGTAGTATTAGCGGGAGCGGCCGCTCCTACAATGAGCAGTTCTTC. Its translation is CASSISGSGRSYNEQFF.

This clone has more than one count but fewer than ten. The V and J genes are TRBV5-4 and TRBJ2-1; D is unclear. The V gene lost 4 bases and the J gene lost 5 bases, with 4 bases spanning the gap. The CDR3 runs to 11 residues. Germline values: CDR1 SGHNT, CDR2 YYREEE (reference sequence). The CDR3 coding sequence is TGTGCCAGCAGCACTAACAATGAGCAGTTCTTC. This codes for CASSTNNEQFF.

This chain links TRBV4-1 with TRBJ1-2; TRBD1 is a possible D gene (6 bases). CDR1 is MGHRA, CDR2 YSYEKL, per germline. The V end was cut by 1 base, the J end by 1 base, with 10 bases between. This CDR3 contains 15 residues. CDR3 sequence: CASSQAGTLNYGYTF. The CDR3 nucleotides read TGCGCCAGCAGCCAAGCCGGGACACTTAACTATGGCTACACCTTC.

This rearrangement joins TRBV5-1 to TRBJ1-1, with 7 bases identical to TRBD1. The germline gives CDR1 SGHRS, CDR2 YFSETQ. The CDR3 contains 16 residues. The V and J ends lost 1 base and 6 bases, in that order; junction bases with no gene match: 12. The CDR3 region is CASSLYLGQRVAEAFF. CDR3 bases: TGCGCCAGCAGCTTGTACCTGGGACAGCGAGTCGCTGAAGCTTTCTTT.

This chain links TRBV3-1 (or the pseudogene TRBV3-2) with TRBJ2-7; TRBD2 might be the D (6 bases). Trimming left V 1 base short and J 3 bases short, with 13 bases between. Germline CDR1 LGHDT, CDR2 YNNKEL (reference sequence). The CDR3 has 15 residues. In nucleotides, the CDR3 is TGTGCCAGCAGCCAAGGGTACGGGGGAATCTACGAGCAGTACTTC. As protein: CASSQGYGGIYEQYF.

This chain connects TRBV7-9 to TRBJ1-3; D may be TRBD1 (5 bases). V dropped 4 bases and J dropped 4 bases, with 14 bases sitting between them. This CDR3 spans 15 amino acids. The germline V gene has CDR1 SEHNR and CDR2 FQNEAQ (reference sequence). CDR3 protein: CASSSRGGTGNTIYF. In DNA, the CDR3 is TGTGCCAGCAGCTCCCGGGGGGGTACAGGAAACACCATATATTTT.

V gene TRBV18 combines with J gene TRBJ2-5; TRBD1 is a possible D gene (7 bases). Trimming left V 3 bases short and J 2 bases short, with 16 bases between. Germline values: CDR1 KGHSH, CDR2 LQKENI. This CDR3 region has 16 residues. The CDR3 protein is CASSPQQGGTQETQYF. The DNA for the CDR3 is TGTGCCAGCTCACCCCAGCAGGGGGGTACACAAGAGACCCAGTACTTC.